Listed here is a single TCR beta chain. The target antigen is unknown. This CDR3 contains 12 residues. Trimming left V 5 bases short and J 5 bases short, with 8 bases between. The germline CDR1 and CDR2 sequences are KGHDR and SFDVKD. The data are from a study of vaccination and CD4 T cells after COVID-19. In the study overall: SARS-CoV-2 was confirmed by nasal swab PCR; disease was mild in several, severe in one. Everyone enrolled got two doses of BNT162b2 or mRNA-1273 vaccine.

Researchers used the Oncomine TCR Beta short-read assay to sequence DNA from cultured CD4+ T cells. MiXCR was run by TCRdb on the PCR reads, yielding one entry per CDR3 protein. Of some 21,000 distinct CDR3 sequences in the sample, about 43% are singletons; the top ten hold about 13%. Stated time point: late sampling 161 to 241 days after vaccination in three convalescent patients. The sample's treatment: approximately nine-day PBMC culture with coronavirus spike peptide pools or control peptides (ViraFEST assay). The receptor was isolated from a human donor who had recovered from COVID-19. The sample here was CD4+ T cells from blood, cultured in vitro, taken about 7 months after SARS-CoV-2 vaccination. The chain employs TRBV24-1 and TRBJ1-2; TRBD1 is a possible D gene (5 bases). CDR3 DNA: TGTGCCACCAGTGCTCGGGGGTATGGCTACACCTTC. Protein product: CATSARGYGYTF.